This T cell receptor beta chain was identified during a study of T cells expressing NK-cell markers. The study, taken as a whole, reports: In a handful of donors, these clonotypes also led the CD3+CD56-NKG2C+ fraction. CD8+ T cells in more than five donors included dominant NKG2C+ clonotypes at about 1.0-7.0%.

Details on this clonotype: Its specificity is not known.

No DNA is given; TCRdb re-called the 5' RACE reads and lists each CDR3 protein once. The sample's table shows approximately 380,000 distinct CDR3 sequences. Germline V CDR1 and CDR2: ENHRY, SYGVKD. The CDR3 runs 15 residues. The chain joins TRBV10-3 to TRBJ1-2; the TCRdb call, TRBD1, lacks DNA for checking. Material for sequencing was blood T cells: a sorted CD56 or NKG2C T cell subset, CD4+ or CD8+ T cells, or bulk PBMC T cells (not recorded which). This TCR was recovered from a man aged 18 to 69 in good health. The CDR3 region is CAISDPGQARGGYTF.